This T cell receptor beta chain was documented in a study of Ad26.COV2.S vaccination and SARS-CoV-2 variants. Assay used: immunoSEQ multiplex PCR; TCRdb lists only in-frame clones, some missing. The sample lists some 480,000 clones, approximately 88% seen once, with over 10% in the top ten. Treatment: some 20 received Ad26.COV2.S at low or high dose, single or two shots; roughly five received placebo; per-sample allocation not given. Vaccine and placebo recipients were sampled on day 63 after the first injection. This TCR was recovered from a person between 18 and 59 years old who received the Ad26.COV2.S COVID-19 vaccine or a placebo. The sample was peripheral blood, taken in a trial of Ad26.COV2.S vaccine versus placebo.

The CDR3 DNA is TGTGCCAGCAGTGAATCAGGGACAGACACCGGGGAGCTGTTTTTT. Translated, it gives CASSESGTDTGELFF. The chain links TRBV25-1 to TRBJ2-2; 7 bases are shared with TRBD1. This CDR3 has 15 amino acids. Trimming took 1 base from V and 3 from J; bases not matched to a gene: 2. Germline values: CDR1 MGHDK, CDR2 SYGVNS.